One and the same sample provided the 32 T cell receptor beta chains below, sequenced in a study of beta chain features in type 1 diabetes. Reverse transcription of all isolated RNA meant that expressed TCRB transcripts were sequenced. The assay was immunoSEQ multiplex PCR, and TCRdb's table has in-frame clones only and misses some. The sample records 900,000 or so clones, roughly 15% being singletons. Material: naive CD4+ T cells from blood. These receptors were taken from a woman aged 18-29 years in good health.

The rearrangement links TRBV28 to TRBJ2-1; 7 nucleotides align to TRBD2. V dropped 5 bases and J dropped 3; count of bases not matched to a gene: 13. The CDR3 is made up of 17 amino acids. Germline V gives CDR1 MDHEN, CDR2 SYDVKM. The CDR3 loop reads CASSTAMGRENYNEQFF. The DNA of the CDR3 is TGTGCCAGCAGTACAGCCATGGGGCGGGAGAACTACAATGAGCAGTTCTTC.

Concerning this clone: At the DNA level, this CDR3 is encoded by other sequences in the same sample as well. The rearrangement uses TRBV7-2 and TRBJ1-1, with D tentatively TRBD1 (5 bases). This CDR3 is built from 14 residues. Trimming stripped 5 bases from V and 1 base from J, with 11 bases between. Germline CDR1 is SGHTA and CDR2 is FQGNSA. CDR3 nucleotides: TGTGCCAGCAGCCCCCTCGGGGGGAACACTGAAGCTTTCTTT. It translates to CASSPLGGNTEAFF.

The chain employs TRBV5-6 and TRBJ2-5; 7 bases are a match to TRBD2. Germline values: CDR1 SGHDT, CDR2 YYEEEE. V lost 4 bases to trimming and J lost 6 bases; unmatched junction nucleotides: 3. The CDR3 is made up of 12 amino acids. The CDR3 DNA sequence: TGTGCCAGCAGCCGGGACTACCAGACCCAGTACTTC. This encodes CASSRDYQTQYF.

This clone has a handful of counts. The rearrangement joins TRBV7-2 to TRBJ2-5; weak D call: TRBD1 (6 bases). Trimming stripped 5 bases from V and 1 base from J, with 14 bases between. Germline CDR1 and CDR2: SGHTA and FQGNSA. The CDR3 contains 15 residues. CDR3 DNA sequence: TGTGCCAGCAGCGCAGTGGGGGCCCGCCAAGAGACCCAGTACTTC. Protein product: CASSAVGARQETQYF.

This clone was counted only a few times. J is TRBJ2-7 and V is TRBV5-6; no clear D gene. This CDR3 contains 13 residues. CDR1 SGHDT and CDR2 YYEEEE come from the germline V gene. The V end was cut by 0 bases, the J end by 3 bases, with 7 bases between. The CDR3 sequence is CASSLDPGYEQYF. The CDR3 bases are TGTGCCAGCAGCTTGGATCCAGGCTACGAGCAGTACTTC.

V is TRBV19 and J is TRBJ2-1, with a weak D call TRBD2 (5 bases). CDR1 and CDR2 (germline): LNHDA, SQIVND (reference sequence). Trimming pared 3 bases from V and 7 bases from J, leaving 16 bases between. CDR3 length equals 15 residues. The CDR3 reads CASSIISDRGNEQFF. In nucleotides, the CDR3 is TGTGCCAGTAGTATTATTAGCGATCGAGGGAATGAGCAGTTCTTC.

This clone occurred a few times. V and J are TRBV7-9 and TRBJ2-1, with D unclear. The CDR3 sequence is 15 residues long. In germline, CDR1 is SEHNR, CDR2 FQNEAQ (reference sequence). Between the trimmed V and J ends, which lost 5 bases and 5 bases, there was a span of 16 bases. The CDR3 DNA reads TGTGCCAGCAGCCACGACCGGCGAGGTCACAATGAGCAGTTCTTC. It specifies CASSHDRRGHNEQFF.

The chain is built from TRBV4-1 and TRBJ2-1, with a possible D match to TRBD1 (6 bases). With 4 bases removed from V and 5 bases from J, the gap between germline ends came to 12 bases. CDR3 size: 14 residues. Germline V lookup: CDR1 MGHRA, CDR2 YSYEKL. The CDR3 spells CASSPTDRNNEQFF. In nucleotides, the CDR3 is TGCGCCAGCAGCCCAACGGACAGAAACAATGAGCAGTTCTTC.

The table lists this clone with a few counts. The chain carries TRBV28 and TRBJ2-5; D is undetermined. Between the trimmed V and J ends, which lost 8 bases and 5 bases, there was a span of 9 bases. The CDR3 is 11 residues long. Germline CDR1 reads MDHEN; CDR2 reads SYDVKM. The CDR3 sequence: CASAMSETQYF. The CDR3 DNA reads TGTGCCAGCGCGATGAGTGAGACCCAGTACTTC.

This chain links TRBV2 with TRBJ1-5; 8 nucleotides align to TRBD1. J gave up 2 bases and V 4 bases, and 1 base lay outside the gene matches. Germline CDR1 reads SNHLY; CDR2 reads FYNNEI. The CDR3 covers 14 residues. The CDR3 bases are TGTGCCAGCAGTGTGGGACAGGGCAATCAGCCCCAGCATTTT. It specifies CASSVGQGNQPQHF.

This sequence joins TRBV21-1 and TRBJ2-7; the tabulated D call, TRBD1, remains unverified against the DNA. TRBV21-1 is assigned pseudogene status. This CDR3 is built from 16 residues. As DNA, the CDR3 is TGTGCCAGCAGCAAAGAGGACAGGGGGGAGGACTACGAGCAGTACTTC. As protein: CASSKEDRGEDYEQYF.

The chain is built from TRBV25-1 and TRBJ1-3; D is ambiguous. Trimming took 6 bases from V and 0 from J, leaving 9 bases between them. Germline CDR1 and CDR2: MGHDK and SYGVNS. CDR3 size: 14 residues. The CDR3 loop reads CASRGGNSGNTIYF. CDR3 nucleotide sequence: TGTGCCAGCAGGGGCGGAAACTCTGGAAACACCATATATTTT. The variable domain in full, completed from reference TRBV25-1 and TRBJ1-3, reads EADIYQTPRYLVIGTGKKITLECSQTMGHDKMYWYQQDPGMELHLIHYSYGVNSTEKGDLSSESTVSRIRTEHFPLTLESARPSHTSQYLCASRGGNSGNTIYFGEGSWLTVV.

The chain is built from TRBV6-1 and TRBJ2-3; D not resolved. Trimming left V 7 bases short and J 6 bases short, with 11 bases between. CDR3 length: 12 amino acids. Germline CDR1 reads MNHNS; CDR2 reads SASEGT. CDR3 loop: CASTVLDDTQYF. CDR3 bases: TGTGCCAGCACCGTCCTCGACGATACGCAGTATTTT.

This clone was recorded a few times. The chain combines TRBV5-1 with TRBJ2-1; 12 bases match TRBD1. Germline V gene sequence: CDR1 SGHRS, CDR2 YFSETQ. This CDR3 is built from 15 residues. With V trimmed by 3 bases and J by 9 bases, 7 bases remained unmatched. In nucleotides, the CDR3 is TGCGCCAGCAGCTCGGGACAGGGGGCTTTTGGTGAGCAGTTCTTC. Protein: CASSSGQGAFGEQFF.

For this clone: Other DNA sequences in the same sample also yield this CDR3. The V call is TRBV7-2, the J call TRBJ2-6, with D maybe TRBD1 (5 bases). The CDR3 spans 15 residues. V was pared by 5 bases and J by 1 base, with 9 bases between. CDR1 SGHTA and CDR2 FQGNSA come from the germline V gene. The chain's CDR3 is CASSPRASGANVLTF. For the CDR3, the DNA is TGTGCCAGCAGCCCCAGGGCGTCTGGGGCCAACGTCCTGACTTTC.

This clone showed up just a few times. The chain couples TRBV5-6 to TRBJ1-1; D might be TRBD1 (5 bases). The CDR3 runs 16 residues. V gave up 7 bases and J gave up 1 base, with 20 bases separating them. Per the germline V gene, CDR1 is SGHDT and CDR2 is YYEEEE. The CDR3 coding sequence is TGTGCCAGCCGCCGGGAGGGGTCCCCCGCGAACACTGAAGCTTTCTTT. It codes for CASRREGSPANTEAFF. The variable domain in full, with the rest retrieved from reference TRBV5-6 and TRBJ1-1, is DAGVTQSPTHLIKTRGQQVTLRCSPKSGHDTVSWYQQALGQGPQFIFQYYEEEERQRGNFPDRFSGHQFPNYSSELNVNALLLGDSALYLCASRREGSPANTEAFFGQGTRLTVV.

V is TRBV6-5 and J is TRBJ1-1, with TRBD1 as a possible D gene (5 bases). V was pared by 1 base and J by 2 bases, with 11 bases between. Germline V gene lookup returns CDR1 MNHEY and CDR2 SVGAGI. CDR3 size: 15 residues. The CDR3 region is CASSYWTRGNTEAFF. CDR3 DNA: TGTGCCAGCAGTTACTGGACTAGGGGCAACACTGAAGCTTTCTTT.

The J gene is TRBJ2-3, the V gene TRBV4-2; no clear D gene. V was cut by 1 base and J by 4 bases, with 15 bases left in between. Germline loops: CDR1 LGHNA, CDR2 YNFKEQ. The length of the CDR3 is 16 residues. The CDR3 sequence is CASSQGSGQNPDTQYF. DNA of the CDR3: TGTGCCAGCAGCCAAGGGTCGGGCCAGAACCCAGATACGCAGTATTTT.

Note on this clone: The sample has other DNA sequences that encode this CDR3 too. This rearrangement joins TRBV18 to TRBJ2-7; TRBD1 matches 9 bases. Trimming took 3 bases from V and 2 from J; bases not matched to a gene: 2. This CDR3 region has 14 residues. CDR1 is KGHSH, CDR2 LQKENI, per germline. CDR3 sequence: CASSPGTGTYEQYF. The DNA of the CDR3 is TGTGCCAGCTCACCGGGGACAGGGACCTACGAGCAGTACTTC.

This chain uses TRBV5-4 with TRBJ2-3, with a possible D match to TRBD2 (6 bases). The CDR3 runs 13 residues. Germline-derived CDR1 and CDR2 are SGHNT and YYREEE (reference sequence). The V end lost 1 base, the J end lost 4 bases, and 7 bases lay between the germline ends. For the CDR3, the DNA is TGTGCCAGCAGCTTGTGGGGGGCAGATACGCAGTATTTT. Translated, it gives CASSLWGADTQYF.

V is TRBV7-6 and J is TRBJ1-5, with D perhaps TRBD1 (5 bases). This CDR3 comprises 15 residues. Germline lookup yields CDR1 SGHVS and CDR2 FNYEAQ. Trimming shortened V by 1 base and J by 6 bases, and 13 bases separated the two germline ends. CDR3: CASSLVQGSSQPQHF. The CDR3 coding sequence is TGTGCCAGCAGCTTAGTCCAGGGTTCGAGTCAGCCCCAGCATTTT.

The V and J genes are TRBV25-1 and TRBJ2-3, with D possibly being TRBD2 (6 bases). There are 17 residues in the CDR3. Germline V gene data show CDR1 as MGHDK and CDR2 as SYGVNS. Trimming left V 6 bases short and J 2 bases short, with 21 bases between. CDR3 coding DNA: TGTGCCAGCAGCGTTTTGTCGGGAGCAAAATTCACAGATACGCAGTATTTT. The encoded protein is CASSVLSGAKFTDTQYF. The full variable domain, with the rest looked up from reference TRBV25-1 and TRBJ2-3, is EADIYQTPRYLVIGTGKKITLECSQTMGHDKMYWYQQDPGMELHLIHYSYGVNSTEKGDLSSESTVSRIRTEHFPLTLESARPSHTSQYLCASSVLSGAKFTDTQYFGPGTRLTVL.

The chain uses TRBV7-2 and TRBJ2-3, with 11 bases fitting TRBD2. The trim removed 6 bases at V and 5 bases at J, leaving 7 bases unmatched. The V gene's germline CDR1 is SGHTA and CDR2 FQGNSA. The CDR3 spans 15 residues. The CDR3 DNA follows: TGTGCCAGCAGACAACCGGGACTAGCGGAAGATACGCAGTATTTT. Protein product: CASRQPGLAEDTQYF.

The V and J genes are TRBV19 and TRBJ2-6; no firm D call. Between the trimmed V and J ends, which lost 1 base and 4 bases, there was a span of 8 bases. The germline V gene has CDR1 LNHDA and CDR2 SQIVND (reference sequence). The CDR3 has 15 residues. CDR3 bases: TGTGCCAGTAGTATAGGAGGCCCCGGGGCCAACGTCCTGACTTTC. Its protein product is CASSIGGPGANVLTF. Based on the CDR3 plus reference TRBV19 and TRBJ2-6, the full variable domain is DGGITQSPKYLFRKEGQNVTLSCEQNLNHDAMYWYRQDPGQGLRLIYYSQIVNDFQKGDIAEGYSVSREKKESFPLTVTSAQKNPTAFYLCASSIGGPGANVLTFGAGSRLTVL.

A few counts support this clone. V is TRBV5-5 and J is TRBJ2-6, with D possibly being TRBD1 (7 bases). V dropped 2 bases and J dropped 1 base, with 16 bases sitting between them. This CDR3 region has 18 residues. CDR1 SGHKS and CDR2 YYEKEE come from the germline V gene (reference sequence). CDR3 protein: CASSFGGTALSGANVLTF. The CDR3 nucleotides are TGTGCCAGCAGCTTTGGAGGGACAGCCCTATCTGGGGCCAACGTCCTGACTTTC.

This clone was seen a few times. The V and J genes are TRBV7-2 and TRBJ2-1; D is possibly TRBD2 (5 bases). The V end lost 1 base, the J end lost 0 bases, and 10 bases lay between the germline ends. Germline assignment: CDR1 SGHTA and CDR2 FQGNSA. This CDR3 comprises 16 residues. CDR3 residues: CASSLDPGSSYNEQFF. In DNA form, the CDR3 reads TGTGCCAGCAGCTTAGATCCGGGGAGCTCCTACAATGAGCAGTTCTTC.

CDR3 in DNA: TGTGCCAGCAGTTATGGGTACAACGGGTACGAGCAGTACTTC. Translating it yields CASSYGYNGYEQYF. This chain connects TRBV6-5 to TRBJ2-7; the D is unclear. This CDR3 region has 14 residues. The germline V gene has CDR1 MNHEY and CDR2 SVGAGI. V was trimmed by 3 bases and J by 4 bases, leaving 13 bases between them.

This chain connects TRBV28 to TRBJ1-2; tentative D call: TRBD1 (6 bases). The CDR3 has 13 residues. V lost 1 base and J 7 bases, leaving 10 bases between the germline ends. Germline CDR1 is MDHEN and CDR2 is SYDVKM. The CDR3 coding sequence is TGTGCCAGCAGTTTATCTGGGGGCCGTGGCTACACCTTC. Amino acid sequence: CASSLSGGRGYTF.

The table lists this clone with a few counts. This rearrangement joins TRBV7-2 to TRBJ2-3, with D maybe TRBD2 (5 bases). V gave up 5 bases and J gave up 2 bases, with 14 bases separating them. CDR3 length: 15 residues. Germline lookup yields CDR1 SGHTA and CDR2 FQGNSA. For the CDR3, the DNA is TGTGCCAGCAGCCCCTCACTAGGGTTCACAGATACGCAGTATTTT. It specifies CASSPSLGFTDTQYF.

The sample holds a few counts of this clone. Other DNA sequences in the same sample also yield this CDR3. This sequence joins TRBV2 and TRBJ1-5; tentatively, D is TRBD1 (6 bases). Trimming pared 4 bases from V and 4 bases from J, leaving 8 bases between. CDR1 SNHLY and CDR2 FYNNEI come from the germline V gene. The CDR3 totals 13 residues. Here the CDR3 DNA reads TGTGCCAGCAGTGCACAGGGTAATCAGCCCCAGCATTTT. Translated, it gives CASSAQGNQPQHF.

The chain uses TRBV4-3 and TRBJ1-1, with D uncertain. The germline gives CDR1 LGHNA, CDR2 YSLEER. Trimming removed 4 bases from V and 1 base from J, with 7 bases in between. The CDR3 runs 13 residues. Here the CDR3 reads CASSRLENTEAFF. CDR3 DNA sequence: TGCGCCAGCAGCCGACTAGAGAACACTGAAGCTTTCTTT.

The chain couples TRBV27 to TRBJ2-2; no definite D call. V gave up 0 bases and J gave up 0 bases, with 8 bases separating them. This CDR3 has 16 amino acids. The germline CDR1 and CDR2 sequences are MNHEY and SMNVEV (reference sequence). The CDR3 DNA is TGTGCCAGCAGTTTATCGGCTACCCCGAACACCGGGGAGCTGTTTTTT. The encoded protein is CASSLSATPNTGELFF.